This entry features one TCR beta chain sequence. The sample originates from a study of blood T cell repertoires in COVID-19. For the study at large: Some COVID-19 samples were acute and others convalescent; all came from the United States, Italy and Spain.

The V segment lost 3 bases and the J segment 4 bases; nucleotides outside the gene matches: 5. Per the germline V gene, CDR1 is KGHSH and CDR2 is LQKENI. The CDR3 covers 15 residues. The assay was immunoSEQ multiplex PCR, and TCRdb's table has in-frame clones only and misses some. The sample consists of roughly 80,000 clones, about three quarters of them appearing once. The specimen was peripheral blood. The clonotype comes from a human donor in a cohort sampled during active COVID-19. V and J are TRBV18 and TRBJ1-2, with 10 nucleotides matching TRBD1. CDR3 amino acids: CASSPGGQGTYGYTF. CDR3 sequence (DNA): TGTGCCAGCTCACCTGGGGGACAGGGGACCTATGGCTACACCTTC.